The 19 T cell receptor beta chains below come from one sample, sequenced in a study of shared clonotypes between healthy human individuals. Data came from immunoSEQ multiplex PCR; TCRdb stores just in-frame clones and leaves some out. This table holds hundreds of thousands of clones, approximately 73% found once. The sequencing input was memory CD4+ T cells sorted from blood. Specified subset: CD45RA-negative fraction. The source is a woman between 25 and 40 years old in good health.

This clone turned up a few times. The chain recombines TRBV28 with TRBJ2-7; 11 bases are a match to TRBD2. CDR1 MDHEN and CDR2 SYDVKM come from the germline V gene. J was trimmed by 3 bases and V by 6 bases; bases with no gene match: 22. CDR3 length: 20 amino acids. The CDR3 nucleotides read TGTGCCAGCAGCGGAGTCAACTACCCGGGACTAGCGGAGATAAACTACGAGCAGTACTTC. It yields the protein CASSGVNYPGLAEINYEQYF.

This chain links TRBV4-1 with TRBJ2-2; D is ambiguous. In germline, CDR1 is MGHRA, CDR2 YSYEKL. Trimming cost V 0 bases and J 0 bases, with 5 bases left between them. This CDR3 has 15 amino acids. The CDR3 region has the DNA TGCGCCAGCAGCCAAGATATAACGAACACCGGGGAGCTGTTTTTT. Residues: CASSQDITNTGELFF.

This chain uses TRBV19 with TRBJ1-1; D may be TRBD1 (6 bases). Trimming cost V 3 bases and J 5 bases, with 10 bases left between them. The CDR3 length is 13 residues. CDR1 LNHDA and CDR2 SQIVND come from the germline V gene (reference sequence). CDR3 loop: CASSIQGRTEAFF. CDR3 DNA: TGTGCCAGTAGTATTCAGGGGCGTACTGAAGCTTTCTTT.

This clone was seen only once. The chain is built from TRBV28 and TRBJ2-1; D not resolved. Deletions cut 2 bases from V and 5 bases from J, with 7 bases between. In germline, CDR1 is MDHEN, CDR2 SYDVKM. This CDR3 has 13 residues. The chain's CDR3 is CASSLQENNEQFF. The DNA of the CDR3 is TGTGCCAGCAGTTTACAGGAAAACAATGAGCAGTTCTTC.

This clone was detected a few times. This sequence joins TRBV18 and TRBJ1-5; D gene uncertain. Germline V gene lookup returns CDR1 KGHSH and CDR2 LQKENI. CDR3 length: 15 amino acids. Deletions cut 0 bases from V and 1 base from J, with 7 bases between. The chain's CDR3 is CASSPPGSSNQPQHF. The CDR3 DNA is TGTGCCAGCTCACCACCGGGGAGCAGCAATCAGCCCCAGCATTTT.

This rearrangement joins TRBV6-5 to TRBJ2-1; D possibly corresponds to TRBD1 (6 bases). The V gene's germline CDR1 is MNHEY and CDR2 SVGAGI. Trimming took off 2 bases at V and 7 bases at J, with 12 bases between the two ends. The CDR3 runs 14 residues. CDR3 nucleotides: TGTGCCAGCAGTTACGGCAGGGGAGTGAATGAGCAGTTCTTC. Amino acids: CASSYGRGVNEQFF.

This sequence joins TRBV6-5 and TRBJ2-1, with 8 bases fitting TRBD2. CDR3 size: 15 residues. J was trimmed by 9 bases and V by 6 bases; bases with no gene match: 13. The V gene's germline CDR1 is MNHEY and CDR2 SVGAGI. The CDR3 DNA is TGTGCCAGCAGGACCGGGACACAGACTAGCGCTGAGCAGTTCTTC. Protein: CASRTGTQTSAEQFF.

The V gene is TRBV7-8, the J gene TRBJ2-5, with D hard to call. The ends were cut back, 1 base at V and 5 bases at J, with 8 bases in the middle. Germline CDR1 reads SGHVS; CDR2 reads FQNEAQ. The CDR3 sequence is 13 residues long. CDR3 protein: CASSLVLSETQYF. CDR3 sequence (DNA): TGTGCCAGCAGCTTAGTCCTTTCGGAGACCCAGTACTTC.

This clone was counted between two and nine times. This chain joins TRBV5-1 and TRBJ2-1; 10 bases agree with TRBD2. The CDR3 has 18 residues. Per the germline V gene, CDR1 is SGHRS and CDR2 is YFSETQ. Trimming took 2 bases from V and 1 from J; bases not matched to a gene: 9. This chain's CDR3 is CASSLTLAGGQSYNEQFF. The CDR3 nucleotides read TGCGCCAGCAGCTTAACCTTAGCGGGAGGACAGTCCTACAATGAGCAGTTCTTC.

This chain links TRBV18 with TRBJ1-4, with D possibly matching TRBD1 (5 bases). The CDR3 is 15 amino acids. CDR1 KGHSH and CDR2 LQKENI come from the germline V gene. The V gene lost 4 bases and the J gene lost 4 bases, with 13 bases spanning the gap. The CDR3 is CASSQGNADNEKLFF. The CDR3 nucleotides read TGTGCCAGCTCACAGGGGAACGCGGATAATGAAAAACTGTTTTTT.

This chain joins TRBV5-8 and TRBJ2-3, with 7 bases matching TRBD2. This CDR3 comprises 17 residues. V gave up 0 bases and J gave up 4 bases; unmatched junction bases: 11. From germline, CDR1 is SGHTS and CDR2 YDEGEE. The CDR3 here is CASSLAASGLGPDTQYF. The DNA of the CDR3 is TGTGCCAGCAGCTTGGCGGCTAGCGGACTGGGGCCAGATACGCAGTATTTT.

The chain combines TRBV7-2 with TRBJ2-7, with TRBD2 matching over 8 bases. Germline CDR1 reads SGHTA; CDR2 reads FQGNSA. Germline trimming cut 5 bases from V and 3 bases from J; bases unmatched to any gene: 3. This CDR3 has 13 amino acids. The CDR3 loop is CASSHREGYEQYF. The CDR3 DNA reads as TGTGCCAGCAGCCATCGGGAGGGCTACGAGCAGTACTTC.

This clone was observed once. V gene TRBV28 combines with J gene TRBJ2-7; perhaps TRBD2 as D (5 bases). CDR3 size: 14 residues. Germline values: CDR1 MDHEN, CDR2 SYDVKM. V lost 4 bases and J 3 bases, leaving 13 bases between the germline ends. The CDR3 sequence: CASSSAEEYYEQYF. The CDR3 coding sequence is TGTGCCAGCAGTTCGGCGGAGGAGTACTACGAGCAGTACTTC.

This clone was detected once. The chain carries TRBV20-1 and TRBJ2-7; no clear D. CDR3 length: 11 amino acids. From germline, CDR1 is DFQATT and CDR2 SNEGSKA (reference sequence). Between the trimmed V and J ends, which lost 5 bases and 5 bases, there was a span of 10 bases. CDR3 nucleotide sequence: TGCAGTGCTCCCAGCATCCACGAGCAGTACTTC. Translation: CSAPSIHEQYF.

This clone was observed once. The chain couples TRBV2 to TRBJ1-1; no firm D call. Germline loops: CDR1 SNHLY, CDR2 FYNNEI. V was shortened by 2 bases and J by 1 base, with 5 bases between the two germline ends. CDR3 length: 13 amino acids. As DNA, the CDR3 is TGTGCCAGCAGTGAATCTGGGAACACTGAAGCTTTCTTT. Translation gives CASSESGNTEAFF.

This chain uses TRBV5-1 with TRBJ2-1; no reliable D call. The CDR3 has 14 amino acids. Germline V gene sequence: CDR1 SGHRS, CDR2 YFSETQ. Trimming stripped 0 bases from V and 6 bases from J, with 10 bases between. The CDR3 nucleotides read TGCGCCAGCAGCTTGGACGGCGAAAGCAATGAGCAGTTCTTC. The encoded protein is CASSLDGESNEQFF. The whole variable domain, filled in from reference TRBV5-1 and TRBJ2-1, reads KAGVTQTPRYLIKTRGQQVTLSCSPISGHRSVSWYQQTPGQGLQFLFEYFSETQRNKGNFPGRFSGRQFSNSRSEMNVSTLELGDSALYLCASSLDGESNEQFFGPGTRLTVL.

The CDR3 DNA follows: TGTGCCACTACAGGGGGCGTGAATTCACCCCTCCACTTT. Its protein product is CATTGGVNSPLHF. The rearrangement uses TRBV25-1 and TRBJ1-6, with 9 bases identical to TRBD1. The CDR3 runs to 13 residues. V dropped 10 bases and J dropped 7; count of bases not matched to a gene: 5. CDR1 is MGHDK and CDR2 is SYGVNS in the germline V gene.

In this sample, this clone turned up once. The rearrangement uses TRBV27 and TRBJ2-6; the D gene is possibly TRBD1 (6 bases). Trimming took off 7 bases at V and 0 bases at J, with 13 bases between the two ends. CDR3 size: 16 residues. CDR1 is MNHEY, CDR2 SMNVEV, per germline (reference sequence). The CDR3 nucleotides read TGTGCCAGCACGCCAGGGGTAACCTCTGGGGCCAACGTCCTGACTTTC. Translated, it gives CASTPGVTSGANVLTF.

The gene calls are TRBV28 and TRBJ1-2, with D tentatively TRBD1 (5 bases). This CDR3 is 15 amino acids long. Germline values: CDR1 MDHEN, CDR2 SYDVKM. The germline V and J ends were trimmed by 6 bases and 4 bases, with 18 bases remaining between them. CDR3 sequence: CASSPGTDQLYGYTF. CDR3 sequence (DNA): TGTGCCAGCAGCCCAGGGACGGATCAGCTCTATGGCTACACCTTC.